The 23 T cell receptor beta chains presented below share a single source sample, sequenced in a study of shared clonotypes between healthy human individuals. Assay used: immunoSEQ multiplex PCR; TCRdb lists only in-frame clones, some missing. The sample consists of approximately 980,000 clones, over 75% of them appearing once. Sequenced material: memory CD4+ T cells sorted from blood. This sample's subset: CD45RA-negative fraction. The receptors stem from a man aged 18-30 years in good health.

The gene calls are TRBV4-2 and TRBJ1-1; no reliable D call. This CDR3 is 17 amino acids long. The V gene's germline CDR1 is LGHNA and CDR2 YNFKEQ. Deletions cut 0 bases from V and 4 bases from J, with 18 bases between. CDR3 protein: CASSQEWPELVGTEAFF. The CDR3 DNA follows: TGTGCCAGCAGCCAAGAGTGGCCGGAACTTGTAGGCACTGAAGCTTTCTTT.

This clone was observed a single time. The rearrangement links TRBV2 to TRBJ1-5, with TRBD1 as a possible D gene (5 bases). The CDR3 totals 12 residues. V gave up 6 bases and J gave up 9 bases, with 12 bases separating them. CDR1 is SNHLY, CDR2 FYNNEI, per germline. The CDR3 bases are TGTGCCAGCAGCGGGGACGGGACGCCCCAGCATTTT. It encodes CASSGDGTPQHF.

Regarding this clone: Other DNA sequences in this sample translate to the same CDR3. The chain links TRBV30 to TRBJ1-2; perhaps TRBD1 as D (5 bases). The CDR3 extends over 14 amino acids. Germline V gene data show CDR1 as GTSNPN and CDR2 as SVGIG (reference sequence). The V end was cut by 0 bases, the J end by 4 bases, with 12 bases between. The CDR3 sequence: CAWSVRQGSYGYTF. The CDR3 DNA reads as TGTGCCTGGAGTGTAAGGCAGGGCAGCTATGGCTACACCTTC. Full variable domain (missing parts from reference TRBV30 and TRBJ1-2): SQTIHQWPATLVQPVGSPLSLECTVEGTSNPNLYWYRQAAGRGLQLLFYSVGIGQISSEVPQNLSASRPQDRQFILSSKKLLLSDSGFYLCAWSVRQGSYGYTFGSGTRLTVV.

This clone turned up a few times. The chain employs TRBV10-3 and TRBJ2-5, with D maybe TRBD2 (7 bases). This CDR3 is built from 15 residues. From germline, CDR1 is ENHRY and CDR2 SYGVKD. The V and J ends lost 3 bases and 3 bases respectively, with 14 bases between them. This CDR3 reads CAISEWGGQKETQYF. For the CDR3, the DNA is TGTGCCATCAGTGAATGGGGGGGACAAAAAGAGACCCAGTACTTC.

The chain employs TRBV15 and TRBJ2-3; 9 bases are shared with TRBD1. Germline assignment: CDR1 LNHNV and CDR2 YYDKDF (reference sequence). This CDR3 has 16 amino acids. J lost 2 bases, V lost 5 bases, and 8 bases had no gene match. The CDR3 DNA sequence: TGTGCCACCAGCGACCCGGGGACAGGGTCCACAGATACGCAGTATTTT. The encoded protein is CATSDPGTGSTDTQYF.

V usage is TRBV6-5 and J usage is TRBJ1-1; 7 bases line up with TRBD1. The J segment lost 2 bases and the V segment lost 5 bases, leaving 2 bases of the junction unmatched. This CDR3 is built from 13 residues. Germline CDR1 reads MNHEY; CDR2 reads SVGAGI. CDR3 sequence reads: CASSQGVNTEAFF. DNA of the CDR3: TGTGCCAGCAGTCAGGGGGTCAACACTGAAGCTTTCTTT.

A word on this clone: A much larger clone lies a single base off, so this may be a read error. The chain uses TRBV6-5 and TRBJ1-2, with 10 bases identical to TRBD1. The CDR3 has 14 residues. Losses at the gene ends were 5 bases for V and 3 bases for J; bases not matched to a gene: 3. Germline V lookup: CDR1 MNHEY, CDR2 SVGAGI. CDR3 protein: CASSQGQGYYGYTF. As DNA, the CDR3 is TGTGCCAGCAGTCAGGGACAGGGGTACTATGGCTACACCTTC.

V usage is TRBV28 and J usage is TRBJ1-2; TRBD1 is a possible D gene (5 bases). The length of the CDR3 is 15 residues. The germline gives CDR1 MDHEN, CDR2 SYDVKM. The germline V and J ends were trimmed by 6 bases and 1 base, with 15 bases remaining between them. The CDR3 DNA reads as TGTGCCAGCAGGATCCGGGACGGATATAACTATGGCTACACCTTC. Protein product: CASRIRDGYNYGYTF.

This clone was detected once. The chain is built from TRBV5-4 and TRBJ2-7; maybe TRBD1 (6 bases). Germline V gene data show CDR1 as SGHNT and CDR2 as YYREEE (reference sequence). The CDR3 consists of 15 residues. V lost 2 bases to trimming and J lost 2 bases, with 14 bases between them. In nucleotides, the CDR3 is TGTGCCAGCAGCTTTTACCAGGGGAAGGCCTACGAGCAGTACTTC. Translation: CASSFYQGKAYEQYF.

This chain joins TRBV6-6 and TRBJ1-3; perhaps TRBD1 as D (6 bases). Looked up from germline, CDR1 is MNHNY and CDR2 is SVGAGI (reference sequence). Trimming stripped 2 bases from V and 4 bases from J, with 12 bases between. The CDR3 has 15 amino acids. In nucleotides, the CDR3 is TGTGCCAGCAGTTACGACCCCACAGGGGGAAACACCATATATTTT. Translation gives CASSYDPTGGNTIYF.

The chain uses TRBV27 and TRBJ2-2, with 7 positions matching TRBD1. CDR1 MNHEY and CDR2 SMNVEV come from the germline V gene (reference sequence). The CDR3 runs to 15 residues. The junction had 9 bases not matched to a gene; V was cut back by 4 bases and J by 7 bases. In DNA form, the CDR3 reads TGTGCCAGCAGTTCGAAGACAGGGTGGGACGGGGAGCTGTTTTTT. Amino acid sequence: CASSSKTGWDGELFF.

CDR3 in DNA: TGTGCCAGCAGTGAAACAGGGGGGTTTCGGGAGCAGTACTTC. This sequence encodes CASSETGGFREQYF. The chain recombines TRBV2 with TRBJ2-7; 8 nucleotides align to TRBD1. CDR3 length: 14 residues. Germline values: CDR1 SNHLY, CDR2 FYNNEI. Trimming removed 2 bases from V and 7 bases from J; junction bases left unmatched: 7.

This clone came up a few times. This sequence joins TRBV29-1 and TRBJ2-5; TRBD1 matches at 7 bases. Judging by the DNA end, TRBJ2-7 fits better; the J call may be wrong. This CDR3 is 12 amino acids long. From germline, CDR1 is SQVTM and CDR2 ANQGSEA. DNA of the CDR3: TGCAGCGTAGCACAGGGGTTCTACGAGCAGTACTTC. Its protein product is CSVAQGFYEQYF.

This clone appeared many times. The gene calls are TRBV4-3 and TRBJ1-2; D is perhaps TRBD1 (5 bases). The CDR3 totals 12 residues. V was trimmed by 2 bases and J by 7 bases, leaving 8 bases between them. In germline, CDR1 is LGHNA, CDR2 YSLEER. CDR3 region: CASSQRQFGYTF. For the CDR3, the DNA is TGCGCCAGCAGCCAAAGACAGTTTGGCTACACCTTC.

This chain connects TRBV4-2 to TRBJ2-2; D possibly corresponds to TRBD1 (6 bases). There are 15 residues in the CDR3. The V gene lost 2 bases and the J gene lost 6 bases, with 13 bases spanning the gap. CDR1 LGHNA and CDR2 YNFKEQ come from the germline V gene. The CDR3 is CASSQPGTGPGELFF. For the CDR3, the DNA is TGTGCCAGCAGCCAACCCGGAACAGGGCCCGGGGAGCTGTTTTTT.

J is TRBJ2-7 and V is TRBV2, with 8 bases that match TRBD2. The CDR3 runs to 17 residues. V lost 4 bases to trimming and J lost 1 base; unmatched junction nucleotides: 12. Germline values: CDR1 SNHLY, CDR2 FYNNEI. Written as DNA, the CDR3 is TGTGCCAGCAGTGGGCTAGCGGGCCTTCACCTTTCCTACGAGCAGTACTTC. As protein: CASSGLAGLHLSYEQYF.

This sequence joins TRBV4-1 and TRBJ1-1; D is unclear. Germline V gene data show CDR1 as MGHRA and CDR2 as YSYEKL. Trimming cost V 4 bases and J 2 bases, with 20 bases left between them. This CDR3 spans 17 amino acids. The CDR3 sequence: CASSPRLYGLINTEAFF. CDR3 DNA: TGCGCCAGCAGCCCCCGTCTCTACGGCCTTATTAACACTGAAGCTTTCTTT.

The CDR3 spells CASSLQGYGYTF. CDR3 DNA: TGTGCCAGCAGTTTGCAGGGCTATGGCTACACCTTC. The rearrangement joins TRBV6-5 to TRBJ1-2, with D maybe TRBD1 (5 bases). This CDR3 contains 12 residues. Trimming left V 4 bases short and J 4 bases short, with 7 bases between. Germline-derived CDR1 and CDR2 are MNHEY and SVGAGI.

The chain employs TRBV6-1 and TRBJ1-1, with D unresolved. CDR3 size: 13 residues. Germline V CDR1 and CDR2: MNHNS, SASEGT. Deletions cut 3 bases from V and 2 bases from J, with 7 bases between. This chain's CDR3 is CASSEGKNTEAFF. CDR3 in DNA: TGTGCCAGCAGTGAGGGGAAAAACACTGAAGCTTTCTTT.

The rearrangement links TRBV19 to TRBJ1-1, with D possibly matching TRBD1 (5 bases). Germline CDR1 is LNHDA and CDR2 is SQIVND (reference sequence). The V gene lost 1 base and the J gene lost 5 bases, with 8 bases spanning the gap. The CDR3 is made up of 13 amino acids. Here the CDR3 DNA reads TGTGCCAGTAGTATAGGTCAGGGAACTGAAGCTTTCTTT. Amino acids: CASSIGQGTEAFF.

V and J are TRBV6-5 and TRBJ1-6; no clear D. V was pared by 0 bases and J by 7 bases, with 10 bases between. CDR3 length equals 15 residues. Looked up from germline, CDR1 is MNHEY and CDR2 is SVGAGI. The CDR3 region is CASSYSFRMNSPLHF. As DNA, the CDR3 is TGTGCCAGCAGTTACTCGTTCAGGATGAATTCACCCCTCCACTTT.

The table lists this clone with a few counts. The sample contains more than one DNA sequence encoding this CDR3. The J gene is TRBJ2-7, the V gene TRBV5-1; 7 nucleotides match TRBD1. This CDR3 has 15 amino acids. The germline gives CDR1 SGHRS, CDR2 YFSETQ. The V gene end was trimmed by 0 bases and the J gene end by 1 base; junction bases not matched to a gene: 4. CDR3 sequence: CASSLDRGSSYEQYF. CDR3 sequence (DNA): TGCGCCAGCAGCTTGGACAGGGGATCTTCCTACGAGCAGTACTTC.

The sample holds a few counts of this clone. J is TRBJ2-7 and V is TRBV7-2, with D maybe TRBD2 (5 bases). CDR3 size: 14 residues. The germline CDR1 and CDR2 sequences are SGHTA and FQGNSA. V dropped 1 base and J dropped 0 bases, with 7 bases sitting between them. The chain's CDR3 is CASSLGGLSYEQYF. The CDR3 nucleotides are TGTGCCAGCAGCTTAGGAGGACTCTCCTACGAGCAGTACTTC.